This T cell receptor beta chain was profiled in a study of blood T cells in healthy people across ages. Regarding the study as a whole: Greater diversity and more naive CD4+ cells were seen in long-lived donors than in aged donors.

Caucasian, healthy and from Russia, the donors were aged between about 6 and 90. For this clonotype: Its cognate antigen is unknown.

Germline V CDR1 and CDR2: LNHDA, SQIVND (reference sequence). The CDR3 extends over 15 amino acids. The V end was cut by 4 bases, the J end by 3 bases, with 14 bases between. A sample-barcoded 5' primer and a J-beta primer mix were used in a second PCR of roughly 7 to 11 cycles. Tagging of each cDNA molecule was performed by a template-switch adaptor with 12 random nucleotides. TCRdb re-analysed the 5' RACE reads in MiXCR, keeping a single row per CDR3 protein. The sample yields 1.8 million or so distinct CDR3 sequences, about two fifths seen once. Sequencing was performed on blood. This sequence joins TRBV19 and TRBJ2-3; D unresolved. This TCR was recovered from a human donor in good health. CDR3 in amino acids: CASSTDLQPTDTQYF. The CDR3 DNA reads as TGTGCCAGTAGTACCGACCTCCAACCGACAGATACGCAGTATTTT.